Shown below are 22 T cell receptor beta chains from a single sample sequenced in a study of graft-versus-host responses after intestinal transplantation. Assay used: immunoSEQ multiplex PCR; TCRdb lists only in-frame clones, some missing. The table includes 65,000 to 90,000 clones, 70% to 90% detected once. For these TCRs, the target antigens are not known. Material: unstimulated CD8+ T cells sorted from spleen or lymph node cells, obtained before intestinal transplant. Receptors originate from a human donor who received an intestinal transplant.

This chain links TRBV4-2 with TRBJ1-6, with 7 bases lining up with TRBD1. Looked up from germline, CDR1 is LGHNA and CDR2 is YNFKEQ. V shed 3 bases and J 7 bases; nucleotides not matched to a gene: 15. The CDR3 runs 18 residues. The CDR3: CASSHPGQKKSWNSPLHF. The DNA for the CDR3 is TGTGCCAGCAGCCATCCGGGACAGAAGAAGTCGTGGAATTCACCCCTCCACTTT.

CDR3 DNA sequence: TGTGCCAGCAGTTTATCGAGGACTAGCGGCACAGATACGCAGTATTTT. Translating it yields CASSLSRTSGTDTQYF. The chain uses TRBV27 and TRBJ2-3; TRBD2 matches at 9 bases. The V gene's germline CDR1 is MNHEY and CDR2 SMNVEV (reference sequence). The V segment lost 0 bases and the J segment 1 base; nucleotides outside the gene matches: 2. This CDR3 contains 16 residues.

J is TRBJ2-1 and V is TRBV29-1, with a weak D call TRBD1 (5 bases). The V end lost 7 bases, the J end lost 7 bases, and 11 bases lay between the germline ends. CDR3 length equals 11 residues. Germline V gene data show CDR1 as SQVTM and CDR2 as ANQGSEA. The CDR3 region has the DNA TGCAGCGGAATCGACAGTAATGAGCAGTTCTTC. It yields the protein CSGIDSNEQFF.

V usage is TRBV18 and J usage is TRBJ1-3; D is undetermined. Germline V lookup: CDR1 KGHSH, CDR2 LQKENI. CDR3 length: 17 residues. With 3 bases removed from V and 0 bases from J, the gap between germline ends came to 15 bases. CDR3 loop: CASSPTRELYSGNTIYF. CDR3 bases: TGTGCCAGCTCACCTACACGGGAACTTTACTCTGGAAACACCATATATTTT.

This chain joins TRBV13 and TRBJ2-7; the match to TRBD2 covers 7 bases. The length of the CDR3 is 15 residues. The trim removed 5 bases at V and 6 bases at J, leaving 13 bases unmatched. CDR1 PRHDT and CDR2 FYEKMQ come from the germline V gene (reference sequence). The CDR3 is CASSIEGGLPGEQYF. The CDR3 DNA reads as TGTGCCAGCAGCATAGAGGGAGGGCTCCCCGGCGAGCAGTACTTC.

The chain couples TRBV7-6 to TRBJ2-3; unclear D gene. The CDR3 sequence is 16 residues long. Looked up from germline, CDR1 is SGHVS and CDR2 is FNYEAQ. V shed 5 bases and J shed 2 bases, with 17 bases lying between them. The CDR3 region is CASSPPGVPYTDTQYF. The CDR3, as DNA: TGTGCCAGCAGCCCCCCCGGTGTACCTTACACAGATACGCAGTATTTT.

The genes are TRBV28 and TRBJ2-5; maybe TRBD2 (5 bases). The CDR3 is 16 residues long. CDR1 is MDHEN and CDR2 is SYDVKM in the germline V gene. Between the trimmed V and J ends, which lost 3 bases and 1 base, there was a span of 15 bases. The CDR3 sequence is CASSFHREKFQETQYF. CDR3 coding DNA: TGTGCCAGCAGTTTTCATAGGGAGAAGTTCCAAGAGACCCAGTACTTC.

This rearrangement joins TRBV30 to TRBJ1-1; the D gene is possibly TRBD1 (5 bases). The germline V gene encodes CDR1 GTSNPN and CDR2 SVGIG (reference sequence). The CDR3 contains 11 residues. Trimming removed 4 bases at V and 5 bases at J, with 8 bases between. The DNA of the CDR3 is TGTGCCTGGATCAGGGTAACTGAAGCTTTCTTT. It yields the protein CAWIRVTEAFF. Drawing the rest from reference TRBV30 and TRBJ1-1, the complete variable domain is SQTIHQWPATLVQPVGSPLSLECTVEGTSNPNLYWYRQAAGRGLQLLFYSVGIGQISSEVPQNLSASRPQDRQFILSSKKLLLSDSGFYLCAWIRVTEAFFGQGTRLTVV.

The chain employs TRBV4-1 and TRBJ2-1; the D gene is possibly TRBD2 (7 bases). CDR3 length: 15 residues. Trimming pared 2 bases from V and 10 bases from J, leaving 18 bases between. Per germline, CDR1 MGHRA and CDR2 YSYEKL. CDR3 sequence reads: CASSQTWGGREEQFF. The CDR3 DNA is TGCGCCAGCAGCCAAACCTGGGGGGGCCGGGAGGAGCAGTTCTTC.

Notes on this clone: At one of its ends the junction is not consistent with the germline gene, which may arise from a read error. The J gene is TRBJ2-1, the V gene TRBV7-7; D gene uncertain. The CDR3 loop spans 13 amino acids. Germline-derived CDR1 and CDR2 are SSHAT and FNYEAQ (reference sequence). This CDR3 is CASSAENYNEQFF. For the CDR3, the DNA is TGTGCTAGCAGCGCCGAGAACTACAATGAGCAGTTCTTC.

The CDR3 spells CASSLRLAGYEQYF. Written as DNA, the CDR3 is TGTGCCAGCAGTTTAAGACTAGCCGGCTACGAGCAGTACTTC. This sequence joins TRBV27 and TRBJ2-7, with 7 positions matching TRBD2. The V and J ends lost 2 bases and 3 bases, in that order; junction bases with no gene match: 4. The germline gives CDR1 MNHEY, CDR2 SMNVEV (reference sequence). This CDR3 comprises 14 residues.

The gene calls are TRBV6-5 and TRBJ2-7; 9 positions agree with TRBD1. CDR3 length: 14 residues. The germline V gene encodes CDR1 MNHEY and CDR2 SVGAGI. V lost 5 bases and J lost 7; bases outside the gene matches: 9. The DNA for the CDR3 is TGTGCCAGCAGTGCAGGACAGGGGCCCGCGGAGCAGTACTTC. It yields the protein CASSAGQGPAEQYF.

The chain links TRBV20-1 to TRBJ2-5; 9 nucleotides align to TRBD2. Per the germline V gene, CDR1 is DFQATT and CDR2 is SNEGSKA (reference sequence). V gave up 6 bases and J gave up 6 bases; unmatched junction bases: 2. The CDR3 has 11 residues. The CDR3 region has the DNA TGCAGTGCCGCGGGGGGGCAGACCCAGTACTTC. It translates to CSAAGGQTQYF.

This chain links TRBV19 with TRBJ2-7; weak D call: TRBD1 (5 bases). Germline lookup yields CDR1 LNHDA and CDR2 SQIVND (reference sequence). This CDR3 spans 14 amino acids. Trimming took off 3 bases at V and 1 base at J, with 10 bases between the two ends. The DNA of the CDR3 is TGTGCCAGTAGTATCCAGGGTTCTTCCTACGAGCAGTACTTC. Amino acid sequence: CASSIQGSSYEQYF.

This chain connects TRBV6-1 to TRBJ2-7; TRBD2 might be the D (5 bases). Trimming removed 4 bases at V and 3 bases at J, with 16 bases between. The germline V gene has CDR1 MNHNS and CDR2 SASEGT. The CDR3 is 15 amino acids. The DNA of the CDR3 is TGTGCCAGCAGTGTTCGAGGGCCTGGATTCTACGAGCAGTACTTC. Its protein is CASSVRGPGFYEQYF.

This clone is medium-sized by share. This CDR3 reads CASSDSEGHGELFF. CDR3 bases: TGTGCCAGCAGTGACTCGGAGGGCCACGGGGAGCTGTTTTTT. V usage is TRBV6-4 and J usage is TRBJ2-2, with D perhaps TRBD2 (6 bases). This CDR3 region has 14 residues. Deletions cut 0 bases from V and 7 bases from J, with 9 bases between. Per the germline V gene, CDR1 is MRHNA and CDR2 is SNTAGT.

The rearrangement links TRBV6-1 to TRBJ2-7; 10 nucleotides agree with TRBD1. J gave up 7 bases and V 7 bases, and 7 bases lay outside the gene matches. The CDR3 runs 13 residues. Germline values: CDR1 MNHNS, CDR2 SASEGT. This CDR3 reads CASTGTGVREQYF. CDR3 bases: TGTGCCAGCACCGGGACAGGGGTCCGTGAGCAGTACTTC.

The V gene is TRBV7-9, the J gene TRBJ1-3; D gene unclear. V was shortened by 2 bases and J by 0 bases, with 8 bases between the two germline ends. The germline gives CDR1 SEHNR, CDR2 FQNEAQ (reference sequence). This CDR3 has 15 residues. CDR3 sequence (DNA): TGTGCCAGCAGCTTAAGCAGGTTCTCTGGAAACACCATATATTTT. Translated, it gives CASSLSRFSGNTIYF.

This chain links TRBV28 with TRBJ1-1; 7 bases are a match to TRBD1. The trim removed 5 bases at V and 7 bases at J, leaving 10 bases unmatched. This CDR3 is built from 14 residues. Germline V gene lookup returns CDR1 MDHEN and CDR2 SYDVKM. Here the CDR3 reads CASSRSGRDSEAFF. CDR3 bases: TGTGCCAGCAGTCGATCTGGCCGGGACAGTGAAGCTTTCTTT.

V gene TRBV12-5 combines with J gene TRBJ2-5; D is perhaps TRBD2 (5 bases). CDR1 and CDR2 (germline): LGHNT, FRNRAP. CDR3 length equals 13 residues. V shed 5 bases and J shed 5 bases, with 12 bases lying between them. CDR3: CASGTTGEETQYF. The CDR3, as DNA: TGTGCTAGTGGTACGACTGGGGAGGAGACCCAGTACTTC.

The V gene is TRBV21-1, the J gene TRBJ2-3; the D call in the table, TRBD1, was not verified against the DNA. TRBV21-1 is tagged as a pseudogene. The CDR3 runs 15 residues. Here the CDR3 reads CASSKADRASGTQYF. Here the CDR3 DNA reads TGTGCCAGCAGCAAAGCTGACAGGGCATCTGGTACGCAGTATTTT.

The chain has TRBV6-5 and TRBJ2-1; a weak D match, TRBD1 (5 bases). The V gene lost 0 bases and the J gene lost 6 bases, with 15 bases spanning the gap. Germline CDR1 and CDR2: MNHEY and SVGAGI. The CDR3 runs 16 residues. Here the CDR3 reads CASSYSGTGLGNEQFF. DNA for the CDR3: TGTGCCAGCAGTTACTCGGGCACAGGCTTGGGCAATGAGCAGTTCTTC.